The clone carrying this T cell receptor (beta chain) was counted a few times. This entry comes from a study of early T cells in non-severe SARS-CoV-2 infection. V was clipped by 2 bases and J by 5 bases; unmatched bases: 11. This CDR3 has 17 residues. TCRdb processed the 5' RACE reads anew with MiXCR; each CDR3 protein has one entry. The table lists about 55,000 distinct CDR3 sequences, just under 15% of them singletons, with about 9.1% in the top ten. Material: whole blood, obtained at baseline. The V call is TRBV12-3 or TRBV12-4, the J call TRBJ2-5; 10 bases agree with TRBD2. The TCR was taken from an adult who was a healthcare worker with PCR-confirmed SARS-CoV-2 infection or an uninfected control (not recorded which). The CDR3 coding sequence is TGTGCCAGCAGTTTAAGAACTAGCGGGATAAGGCAGGAGACCCAGTACTTC. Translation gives CASSLRTSGIRQETQYF.